Shown below are 27 T cell receptor beta chains from a single sample sequenced in a study of OX40 agonist ivuxolimab in advanced cancers. Profiled with immunoSEQ multiplex PCR; TCRdb holds only in-frame clones, not every one. The sample holds some 140,000 clones; roughly nine tenths are singletons and the top ten take 0.95% to 1.4%. Sequencing used CD4+ or CD8+ T cells sorted from blood, obtained in a trial of the OX40 agonist ivuxolimab. The receptor source for this set is an adult with an advanced solid tumor such as melanoma, head and neck, liver or kidney cancer.

This clone occurred once. This sequence joins TRBV18 and TRBJ1-4; 11 nucleotides agree with TRBD1. J lost 7 bases, V lost 5 bases, and 3 bases had no gene match. This CDR3 contains 14 residues. Per germline, CDR1 KGHSH and CDR2 LQKENI. CDR3 bases: TGTGCCAGCTCAGCCGGGACAGGGGGTGAAAAACTGTTTTTT. Translation: CASSAGTGGEKLFF.

The rearrangement joins TRBV7-3 to TRBJ2-7, with a possible D match to TRBD1 (6 bases). V was pared by 4 bases and J by 0 bases, with 13 bases between. The CDR3 is 15 residues long. CDR1 is SGHTA and CDR2 is FQGTGA in the germline V gene. CDR3 amino acids: CASSSSGQSSYEQYF. The DNA of the CDR3 is TGTGCCAGCAGCTCCAGTGGACAGAGCTCCTACGAGCAGTACTTC. Full variable domain (remainder filled in from reference TRBV7-3 and TRBJ2-7): GAGVSQTPSNKVTEKGKYVELRCDPISGHTALYWYRQSLGQGPEFLIYFQGTGAADDSGLPNDRFFAVRPEGSVSTLKIQRTERGDSAVYLCASSSSGQSSYEQYFGPGTRLTVT.

This clone was detected only a few times. The V gene is TRBV18, the J gene TRBJ2-2; a possible D gene is TRBD1 (5 bases). The CDR3 contains 16 residues. Germline CDR1 KGHSH, CDR2 LQKENI. V lost 2 bases and J 4 bases, leaving 14 bases between the germline ends. CDR3 sequence reads: CASSPFDTGITGELFF. The CDR3 DNA is TGTGCCAGCTCACCATTCGATACAGGTATCACCGGGGAGCTGTTTTTT.

V is TRBV11-1 and J is TRBJ1-2; 9 nucleotides line up with TRBD1. The germline V gene has CDR1 SGHAT and CDR2 FQDESV (reference sequence). The V segment lost 5 bases and the J segment 3 bases; nucleotides outside the gene matches: 4. The CDR3 spans 14 residues. For the CDR3, the DNA is TGTGCCAGCAGCAAGGGACAGGGAGACTATGGCTACACCTTC. Its translation: CASSKGQGDYGYTF.

The chain uses TRBV29-1 and TRBJ1-5, with 9 bases that match TRBD1. The J segment lost 2 bases and the V segment lost 7 bases, leaving 6 bases of the junction unmatched. Per germline, CDR1 SQVTM and CDR2 ANQGSEA. The CDR3 covers 14 residues. CDR3 residues: CSASTGGGNQPQHF. For the CDR3, the DNA is TGCAGCGCCAGCACAGGGGGCGGCAATCAGCCCCAGCATTTT.

The chain links TRBV6-1 to TRBJ1-6, with unresolved D. Per germline, CDR1 MNHNS and CDR2 SASEGT. This CDR3 contains 18 residues. Trimming took 0 bases from V and 0 from J, leaving 12 bases between them. The CDR3 DNA reads TGTGCCAGCAGTGAAGCACTCTTCGCAAGCTCCTATAATTCACCCCTCCACTTT. The encoded protein is CASSEALFASSYNSPLHF.

This chain uses TRBV2 with TRBJ2-3; D is possibly TRBD1 (6 bases). V lost 8 bases, J lost 0 bases, and 12 bases lay in between. Germline V gives CDR1 SNHLY, CDR2 FYNNEI. CDR3 length equals 14 residues. The CDR3 region has the DNA TGTGCCAGCCACCGACAGGCTAGCACAGATACGCAGTATTTT. It codes for CASHRQASTDTQYF.

The chain carries TRBV2 and TRBJ1-1, with D hard to call. V lost 5 bases and J lost 7, with 8 bases in between. Germline V gene data show CDR1 as SNHLY and CDR2 as FYNNEI. The CDR3 length is 11 residues. CDR3 sequence: CASSYAGEAFF. CDR3 DNA sequence: TGTGCCAGCAGTTACGCCGGTGAAGCTTTCTTT.

The J gene is TRBJ2-7, the V gene TRBV18; 8 bases match TRBD2. The length of the CDR3 is 15 residues. V was pared by 0 bases and J by 2 bases, with 3 bases of the junction left unmatched. Germline V CDR1 and CDR2: KGHSH, LQKENI. The CDR3 DNA sequence: TGTGCCAGCTCACCACCGACACTAGCGGCCTACGAGCAGTACTTC. Protein product: CASSPPTLAAYEQYF.

Here the CDR3 DNA reads TGTGCCAGTAGCAGTCCCGGGACCTCGAACACTGAAGCTTTCTTT. It codes for CASSSPGTSNTEAFF. The chain has TRBV19 and TRBJ1-1, with D possibly being TRBD1 (5 bases). The CDR3 sequence is 15 residues long. Germline CDR1 LNHDA, CDR2 SQIVND (reference sequence). V was shortened by 6 bases and J by 1 base, with 15 bases between the two germline ends. Complete variable domain (other parts from reference TRBV19 and TRBJ1-1): DGGITQSPKYLFRKEGQNVTLSCEQNLNHDAMYWYRQDPGQGLRLIYYSQIVNDFQKGDIAEGYSVSREKKESFPLTVTSAQKNPTAFYLCASSSPGTSNTEAFFGQGTRLTVV.

The chain uses TRBV28 and TRBJ1-5; no firm D call. Germline V CDR1 and CDR2: MDHEN, SYDVKM. CDR3 length equals 12 residues. Trimming stripped 5 bases from V and 3 bases from J, with 5 bases between. The CDR3 nucleotides are TGTGCCAGCAGTCGCATCAATCAGCCCCAGCATTTT. Its translation is CASSRINQPQHF.

This clone was found once. The rearrangement links TRBV28 to TRBJ2-5, with unresolved D. The V end was cut by 3 bases, the J end by 5 bases, with 13 bases between. The CDR3 sequence is 14 residues long. Germline V lookup: CDR1 MDHEN, CDR2 SYDVKM. For the CDR3, the DNA is TGTGCCAGCAGTTTCGTTAGCAGAGCGGAGACCCAGTACTTC. Translation: CASSFVSRAETQYF.

In its sample, this clone was seen once. The rearrangement joins TRBV11-2 to TRBJ1-2; D remains unclear. This CDR3 contains 12 residues. Trimming shortened V by 1 base and J by 6 bases, and 6 bases separated the two germline ends. Germline V gene lookup returns CDR1 SGHAT and CDR2 FQNNGV. CDR3 sequence (DNA): TGTGCCAGCAGCTTAGCCGAGGATGGCTACACCTTC. The encoded protein is CASSLAEDGYTF.

The chain has TRBV28 and TRBJ1-1; D is possibly TRBD1 (5 bases). V was shortened by 7 bases and J by 8 bases, with 17 bases between the two germline ends. The CDR3 has 13 amino acids. Germline V gene data show CDR1 as MDHEN and CDR2 as SYDVKM. This chain's CDR3 is CASNTGTPLEAFF. The CDR3 coding sequence is TGTGCCAGCAACACCGGGACCCCCCTCGAAGCTTTCTTT.

This chain links TRBV7-9 with TRBJ2-2; no firm D call. The CDR3 runs to 12 residues. With 5 bases removed from V and 2 bases from J, the gap between germline ends came to 3 bases. Germline V lookup: CDR1 SEHNR, CDR2 FQNEAQ (reference sequence). This CDR3 reads CASSLNTGELFF. In DNA, the CDR3 is TGTGCCAGCAGCCTCAACACCGGGGAGCTGTTTTTT.

The chain combines TRBV6-5 with TRBJ2-3, with D uncertain. Looked up from germline, CDR1 is MNHEY and CDR2 is SVGAGI. Trimming removed 0 bases from V and 3 bases from J, with 7 bases in between. The CDR3 totals 14 residues. In DNA form, the CDR3 reads TGTGCCAGCAGTTACTCGGAACCTACAGATACGCAGTATTTT. Translation: CASSYSEPTDTQYF.

The rearrangement uses TRBV27 and TRBJ1-5; a possible D gene is TRBD1 (5 bases). Germline V gene data show CDR1 as MNHEY and CDR2 as SMNVEV (reference sequence). Trimming removed 3 bases at V and 6 bases at J, with 12 bases between. The CDR3 extends over 14 amino acids. The CDR3 region has the DNA TGTGCCAGCAGTTTTGGGGGGTCAGGTCAGCCCCAGCATTTT. This sequence encodes CASSFGGSGQPQHF.

The chain recombines TRBV28 with TRBJ1-1; D gene uncertain. Germline V gene sequence: CDR1 MDHEN, CDR2 SYDVKM. V was shortened by 2 bases and J by 4 bases, with 5 bases between the two germline ends. The CDR3 contains 12 residues. CDR3 bases: TGTGCCAGCAGTTTAGAACCCACTGAAGCTTTCTTT. As protein: CASSLEPTEAFF.

The rearrangement links TRBV28 to TRBJ2-7; 11 bases line up with TRBD1. CDR3 length: 15 amino acids. The V gene end was trimmed by 5 bases and the J gene end by 3 bases; junction bases not matched to a gene: 6. Germline CDR1 reads MDHEN; CDR2 reads SYDVKM. Written as DNA, the CDR3 is TGTGCCAGCAGTCCAGGGACAGGGGGGAACTACGAGCAGTACTTC. Its translation is CASSPGTGGNYEQYF.

CDR3 DNA: TGTGCCAGCAGCGCGACCACAGATACGCAGTATTTT. Amino acid sequence: CASSATTDTQYF. The V gene is TRBV9, the J gene TRBJ2-3; D remains ambiguous. The CDR3 has 12 amino acids. CDR1 SGDLS and CDR2 YYNGEE come from the germline V gene. V was clipped by 3 bases and J by 2 bases, with 4 bases between them.

The chain links TRBV19 to TRBJ1-1; weak D call: TRBD1 (6 bases). Trimming removed 4 bases from V and 0 bases from J, with 12 bases in between. This CDR3 is built from 15 residues. Germline CDR1 LNHDA, CDR2 SQIVND (reference sequence). This CDR3 reads CASSTRQVMNTEAFF. The CDR3 DNA sequence: TGTGCCAGTAGTACCCGACAGGTGATGAACACTGAAGCTTTCTTT. Together with reference TRBV19 and TRBJ1-1, the CDR3 gives the full variable domain: DGGITQSPKYLFRKEGQNVTLSCEQNLNHDAMYWYRQDPGQGLRLIYYSQIVNDFQKGDIAEGYSVSREKKESFPLTVTSAQKNPTAFYLCASSTRQVMNTEAFFGQGTRLTVV.

The chain employs TRBV5-1 and TRBJ2-7; D gene unclear. Looked up from germline, CDR1 is SGHRS and CDR2 is YFSETQ. Trimming pared 2 bases from V and 2 bases from J, leaving 11 bases between. The CDR3 sequence is 14 residues long. The DNA of the CDR3 is TGCGCCAGCAGCTTAGGGCAGGACCCCTACGAGCAGTACTTC. Protein product: CASSLGQDPYEQYF.

This chain links TRBV7-2 with TRBJ2-1, with 9 bases that match TRBD2. The CDR3 extends over 15 amino acids. The germline V gene has CDR1 SGHTA and CDR2 FQGNSA. V lost 2 bases, J lost 4 bases, and 3 bases stayed unmatched. The CDR3 DNA sequence: TGTGCCAGCAGCTTAACGCGGGAGGGATACAATGAGCAGTTCTTC. Translation gives CASSLTREGYNEQFF.

The chain recombines TRBV27 with TRBJ2-2; no clear D gene. The germline V gene encodes CDR1 MNHEY and CDR2 SMNVEV (reference sequence). V lost 6 bases to trimming and J lost 1 base, with 12 bases between them. There are 15 residues in the CDR3. CDR3 region: CASSPTARNTGELFF. In DNA, the CDR3 is TGTGCCAGCAGCCCCACAGCGAGGAACACCGGGGAGCTGTTTTTT.

V gene TRBV28 combines with J gene TRBJ2-7; D unclear. From germline, CDR1 is MDHEN and CDR2 SYDVKM. This CDR3 has 12 residues. V gave up 3 bases and J gave up 2 bases, with 5 bases separating them. Here the CDR3 reads CASSFVPYEQYF. As DNA, the CDR3 is TGTGCCAGCAGTTTCGTCCCCTACGAGCAGTACTTC.

V is TRBV10-2 and J is TRBJ1-5; D might be TRBD1 (6 bases). Trimming took off 2 bases at V and 5 bases at J, with 13 bases between the two ends. Germline assignment: CDR1 WSHSY and CDR2 SAAADI. This CDR3 has 15 residues. CDR3 in DNA: TGCGCCAGCAGTGAGGAGGGCAGGGGCCATCAGCCCCAGCATTTT. Translating gives CASSEEGRGHQPQHF.

The chain uses TRBV7-8 and TRBJ2-5; 8 bases are shared with TRBD1. Trimming took 1 base from V and 4 from J; bases not matched to a gene: 5. The CDR3 spans 15 residues. Germline V CDR1 and CDR2: SGHVS, FQNEAQ. CDR3 DNA: TGTGCCAGCAGCTTAGGGCAGGGGGCCCGAGAGACCCAGTACTTC. As protein: CASSLGQGARETQYF.